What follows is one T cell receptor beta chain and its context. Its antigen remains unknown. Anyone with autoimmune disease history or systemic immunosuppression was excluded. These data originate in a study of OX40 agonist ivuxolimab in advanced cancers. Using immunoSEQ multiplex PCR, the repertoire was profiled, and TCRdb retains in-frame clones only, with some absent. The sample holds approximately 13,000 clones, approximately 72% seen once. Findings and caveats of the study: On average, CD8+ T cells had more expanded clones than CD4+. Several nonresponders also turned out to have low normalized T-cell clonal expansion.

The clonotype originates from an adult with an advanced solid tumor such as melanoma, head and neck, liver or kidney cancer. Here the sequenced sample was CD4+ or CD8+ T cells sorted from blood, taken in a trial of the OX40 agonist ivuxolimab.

The CDR3 DNA reads TGTGCCAGCAGCTTAGAGGGGCTGCCCGATTCACCCCTCCACTTT. It translates to CASSLEGLPDSPLHF. The chain employs TRBV2 and TRBJ1-6, with a tentative D call TRBD1 (5 bases). This CDR3 comprises 15 residues. Germline V gene sequence: CDR1 SNHLY, CDR2 FYNNEI. Trimming took 6 bases from V and 8 from J, leaving 17 bases between them.